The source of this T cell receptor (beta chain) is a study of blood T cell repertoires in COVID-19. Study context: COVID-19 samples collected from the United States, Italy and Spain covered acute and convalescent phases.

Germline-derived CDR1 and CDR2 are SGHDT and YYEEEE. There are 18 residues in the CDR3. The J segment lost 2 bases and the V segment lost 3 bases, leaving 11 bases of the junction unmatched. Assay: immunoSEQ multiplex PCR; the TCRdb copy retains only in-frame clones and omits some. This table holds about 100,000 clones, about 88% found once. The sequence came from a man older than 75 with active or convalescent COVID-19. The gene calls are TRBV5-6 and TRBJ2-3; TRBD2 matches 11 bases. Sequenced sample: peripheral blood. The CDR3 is CASSWGTGLAELTDTQYF. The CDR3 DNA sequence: TGTGCCAGCAGCTGGGGAACGGGACTAGCGGAGCTCACAGATACGCAGTATTTT.